These 4 T cell receptor beta chains were all obtained from the same sample, sequenced in a study of blood T cell repertoires in COVID-19. TCRdb's table, derived via immunoSEQ multiplex PCR, lists solely in-frame clones and lacks some. The data hold 200,000 or so clones, with about 82% observed a single time. The sequenced material came from peripheral blood. These receptors came from a woman aged 25 to 39 with acute or convalescent COVID-19.

The chain recombines TRBV3-1 (or the pseudogene TRBV3-2) with TRBJ2-2; 8 bases fit TRBD1. J was trimmed by 11 bases and V by 1 base; bases with no gene match: 6. Germline assignment: CDR1 LGHDT and CDR2 YNNKEL (reference sequence). CDR3 length: 14 amino acids. The CDR3 DNA sequence: TGTGCCAGCAGCCAAGTCGCCGGGACAGGAGAGCTGTTTTTT. Amino acid sequence: CASSQVAGTGELFF.

The chain recombines TRBV4-3 with TRBJ2-2, with 10 bases fitting TRBD2. Trimming took 3 bases from V and 3 from J; bases not matched to a gene: 4. In germline, CDR1 is LGHNA, CDR2 YSLEER. The CDR3 has 16 residues. The CDR3 loop reads CASSQRLAGYTGELFF. DNA for the CDR3: TGCGCCAGCAGCCAGCGACTAGCGGGTTACACCGGGGAGCTGTTTTTT.

The count of this clone is one. V gene TRBV2 combines with J gene TRBJ1-6; 7 nucleotides line up with TRBD1. The J segment lost 9 bases and the V segment lost 2 bases, leaving 4 bases of the junction unmatched. Germline V CDR1 and CDR2: SNHLY, FYNNEI. There are 14 residues in the CDR3. The CDR3 region has the DNA TGTGCCAGCAGTGAACAGGGGGTCGGTTCACCCCTCCACTTT. As protein: CASSEQGVGSPLHF.

This CDR3 reads CASSMPLLDTANSPLHF. CDR3 DNA sequence: TGTGCCAGTAGTATGCCTTTGTTGGACACAGCCAATTCACCCCTCCACTTT. The chain uses TRBV19 and TRBJ1-6, with a tentative D call TRBD1 (5 bases). The ends were cut back, 3 bases at V and 7 bases at J, with 19 bases in the middle. Per germline, CDR1 LNHDA and CDR2 SQIVND (reference sequence). This CDR3 contains 17 residues.